A selection of T cell receptor beta chains follows, all from one sample in a study of blood T cell repertoires in COVID-19. Here immunoSEQ multiplex PCR was the method, and the copy in TCRdb shows in-frame clones only, minus some. Of roughly 140,000 clones in the sample, roughly 86% were seen once. Sample: peripheral blood. The receptors were sampled from a human donor in a cohort sampled during active COVID-19. Each CDR3 is given with its conserved first and last residue. The D gene is left open where the match is weak. The size entry is marked missing in some rows and otherwise reads once, few, many or a size class.

clone size,V gene,CDR3 length,J gene,D gene,CDR3 DNA,CDR3 protein
-,TRBV23-1,15,TRBJ2-7,TRBD2,TGCGCCAGCACCGCAGGCGGGAGGGGGACCTACGAGCAGTACTTC,CASTAGGRGTYEQYF
-,TRBV2,12,TRBJ2-7,-,TGTGCCAGCACGCGGGGTTTGTACGAGCAGTACTTC,CASTRGLYEQYF
-,TRBV6-6,16,TRBJ2-5,-,TGTGCCAGCAGTCCCCCGGAGGGCAGGGCGGGAGAGACCCAGTACTTC,CASSPPEGRAGETQYF
-,TRBV28,15,TRBJ1-5,TRBD1,TGTGCCAGCAGAATCCCTACACAGGGGGTTGGGCCCCAGCATTTT,CASRIPTQGVGPQHF
-,TRBV18,15,TRBJ1-2,TRBD1,TGTGCCAGCTCACCACCAACGACAGGGGGTTATGGCTACACCTTC,CASSPPTTGGYGYTF
-,TRBV23-1,16,TRBJ2-1,-,TGCGCCAGCAGTCATACGACGGAGAGCTCCTACAATGAGCAGTTCTTC,CASSHTTESSYNEQFF
-,TRBV5-4,16,TRBJ2-7,TRBD2,TGTGCCAGCAGCCCCCTAGCGGTCGCGTCGATCGACGAGCAGTACTTC,CASSPLAVASIDEQYF
-,TRBV6-2/TRBV6-3,15,TRBJ2-7,TRBD1,TGTGCCAGCAGCGAGAACAGGGGGCCCCACTACGAGCAGTACTTC,CASSENRGPHYEQYF
-,TRBV11-2,17,TRBJ2-2,-,TGTGCCAGCAGCTACGTCGGGGGAGGACACCGGGGCTTCCAGCTGTTTTTT,CASSYVGGGHRGFQLFF
-,TRBV11-2,16,TRBJ2-5,-,TGTGCCAGCAGCTTATATCCGCGAGGGGGACAAGAGACCCAGTACTTC,CASSLYPRGGQETQYF
few,TRBV10-3,17,TRBJ1-3,TRBD1,TGTGCCATCAGTGCTCCTCCCCGGGACAGGGGTGGAAACACCATATATTTT,CAISAPPRDRGGNTIYF
-,TRBV7-9,19,TRBJ2-3,TRBD1,TGTGCCAGCAGCTTGATACAGGGGACCCTCCTCTCCAGCACAGATACGCAGTATTTT,CASSLIQGTLLSSTDTQYF
-,TRBV18,17,TRBJ1-2,TRBD1,TGTGCCAGCTCACCGACAGGGCCCCGGGCCCCCTTCTATGGCTACACCTTC,CASSPTGPRAPFYGYTF
-,TRBV3-1/TRBV3-2,16,TRBJ2-3,TRBD2,TGTGCCAGCAGCCAAGACCCTGCGGGGGTCACAGATACGCAGTATTTT,CASSQDPAGVTDTQYF
-,TRBV7-9,13,TRBJ2-7,TRBD1,TGTGCCAGCCGTGGGCAGGGGGCAAGCGAGCAGTACTTC,CASRGQGASEQYF
-,TRBV9,14,TRBJ2-1,-,TGTGCCAGCAGCGTAGACGGGAGCCGCCATGAGCAGTTCTTC,CASSVDGSRHEQFF
few,TRBV7-9,14,TRBJ2-7,TRBD1,TGTGCCAGCAGCCCCGGGACAGTCGTCAACGAGCAGTACTTC,CASSPGTVVNEQYF
-,TRBV7-9,15,TRBJ2-3,TRBD1,TGTGCCAGCAGCTGGGGACAGGGGGCCGCAGATACGCAGTATTTT,CASSWGQGAADTQYF
-,TRBV30,16,TRBJ2-4,TRBD1,TGTGCCTGGGGAGTCGACAGGGTAGGAACCAAAAACATTCAGTACTTC,CAWGVDRVGTKNIQYF
-,TRBV7-8,15,TRBJ1-3,TRBD1,TGTGCCAGCAGCCGTCCAGGGGGCTCAGGAAACACCATATATTTT,CASSRPGGSGNTIYF